The 13 T cell receptor beta chains listed next were all sequenced from one sample in a study of shared clonotypes between healthy human individuals. Profiling relied on immunoSEQ multiplex PCR, and the TCRdb table lists in-frame clones only, not all of them. The profile covers a few million clones, with around 95% appearing a single time and roughly 0.13% taken by the ten largest. Sample: naive CD4+ T cells sorted from blood. Regarding subset: CD45RA+ positively selected. All receptors derive from a man between 18 and 29 years old in good health.

The V call is TRBV6-6, the J call TRBJ2-7, with D maybe TRBD1 (6 bases). Germline values: CDR1 MNHNY, CDR2 SVGAGI (reference sequence). Trimming removed 6 bases at V and 5 bases at J, with 17 bases between. There are 14 residues in the CDR3. Here the CDR3 reads CASSPGQNSHEQYF. Here the CDR3 DNA reads TGTGCCAGCAGCCCCGGACAGAACAGCCACGAGCAGTACTTC.

The chain has TRBV5-1 and TRBJ1-3; 7 nucleotides match TRBD1. V shed 0 bases and J 5 bases; nucleotides not matched to a gene: 5. CDR1 is SGHRS and CDR2 is YFSETQ in the germline V gene. The CDR3 runs to 15 residues. CDR3 in DNA: TGCGCCAGCAGCTTGGAGGGGGCGCAGAGAAACACCATATATTTT. Translation gives CASSLEGAQRNTIYF.

This clone was observed once. This rearrangement joins TRBV4-3 to TRBJ2-7; 9 bases align to TRBD2. The length of the CDR3 is 15 residues. After removal of 2 bases from V and 3 bases from J, the junction contained 5 bases not matched to a gene. CDR1 is LGHNA and CDR2 is YSLEER in the germline V gene. The CDR3 loop reads CASSQRLAVDYEQYF. The DNA of the CDR3 is TGCGCCAGCAGCCAACGACTAGCGGTCGACTACGAGCAGTACTTC.

The V gene is TRBV2, the J gene TRBJ2-4, with 8 bases that match TRBD2. Per germline, CDR1 SNHLY and CDR2 FYNNEI. V dropped 2 bases and J dropped 9; count of bases not matched to a gene: 15. CDR3 length: 17 residues. This CDR3 reads CASSERGVAGISSIQYF. In DNA form, the CDR3 reads TGTGCCAGCAGTGAACGCGGCGTAGCGGGAATTAGTTCCATTCAGTACTTC. Based on the CDR3 plus reference TRBV2 and TRBJ2-4, the full variable domain is EPEVTQTPSHQVTQMGQEVILRCVPISNHLYFYWYRQILGQKVEFLVSFYNNEISEKSEIFDDQFSVERPDGSNFTLKIRSTKLEDSAMYFCASSERGVAGISSIQYFGAGTRLSVL.

The chain couples TRBV7-9 to TRBJ2-5; the match to TRBD2 covers 10 bases. The germline CDR1 and CDR2 sequences are SEHNR and FQNEAQ (reference sequence). After removal of 5 bases from V and 0 bases from J, the junction contained 6 bases not matched to a gene. CDR3 length: 16 residues. The CDR3 loop reads CASSVKLAGNQETQYF. CDR3 sequence (DNA): TGTGCCAGCAGCGTCAAACTAGCGGGGAACCAAGAGACCCAGTACTTC.

J is TRBJ2-7 and V is TRBV6-5; D unclear. Trimming stripped 3 bases from V and 7 bases from J, with 7 bases between. Germline V gene sequence: CDR1 MNHEY, CDR2 SVGAGI. The CDR3 has 11 residues. The CDR3 DNA reads as TGTGCCAGCAGTTATTACGATGAGCAGTACTTC. Translated, it gives CASSYYDEQYF.

The rearrangement joins TRBV7-2 to TRBJ2-7, with D uncertain. Germline-derived CDR1 and CDR2 are SGHTA and FQGNSA. The CDR3 extends over 13 amino acids. This CDR3 reads CAERDSSSYEQYF. CDR3 in DNA: TGTGCAGAAAGGGATTCGAGCTCCTACGAGCAGTACTTC.

The rearrangement joins TRBV28 to TRBJ2-2; D is uncertain. Germline-derived CDR1 and CDR2 are MDHEN and SYDVKM. V was cut by 5 bases and J by 6 bases, with 4 bases left in between. The CDR3 totals 11 residues. CDR3 protein: CASSRPGELFF. The CDR3 DNA reads as TGTGCCAGCAGTCGTCCCGGGGAGCTGTTTTTT.

This chain joins TRBV29-1 and TRBJ2-7; TRBD1 is a possible D gene (5 bases). CDR1 and CDR2 (germline): SQVTM, ANQGSEA. With 5 bases removed from V and 0 bases from J, the gap between germline ends came to 11 bases. The CDR3 extends over 13 amino acids. Written as DNA, the CDR3 is TGCAGCGTTACAGGCCGGAGCTCCTACGAGCAGTACTTC. Its protein product is CSVTGRSSYEQYF.

Remarks on this clone: This sample also contains other DNA sequences that code for the same CDR3. The rearrangement joins TRBV7-2 to TRBJ2-7, with D unclear. CDR1 is SGHTA and CDR2 is FQGNSA in the germline V gene. CDR3 length equals 12 residues. Between the trimmed V and J ends, which lost 1 base and 7 bases, there was a span of 8 bases. Here the CDR3 reads CASSLGRREQYF. The CDR3 DNA reads TGTGCCAGCAGCTTAGGGCGGCGGGAGCAGTACTTC.

The genes are TRBV30 and TRBJ2-1; the match to TRBD2 covers 11 bases. There are 17 residues in the CDR3. CDR1 is GTSNPN, CDR2 SVGIG, per germline (reference sequence). The V gene end was trimmed by 2 bases and the J gene end by 5 bases; junction bases not matched to a gene: 11. DNA for the CDR3: TGTGCCTGGAGTTCCTCAAAAACTAGCGGGAGCCACAATGAGCAGTTCTTC. Translating gives CAWSSSKTSGSHNEQFF.

Only one count was recorded for this clone. The V call is TRBV9, the J call TRBJ2-7, with TRBD1 as a possible D gene (6 bases). Germline V gene data show CDR1 as SGDLS and CDR2 as YYNGEE. V shed 0 bases and J shed 5 bases, with 18 bases lying between them. CDR3 size: 16 residues. The CDR3 DNA reads TGTGCCAGCAGCGTAGCTACCACAGGGAAACGAGACGAGCAGTACTTC. Translated: CASSVATTGKRDEQYF.

The chain couples TRBV28 to TRBJ1-1, with unresolved D. CDR3 size: 13 residues. Germline values: CDR1 MDHEN, CDR2 SYDVKM. Trimming pared 5 bases from V and 4 bases from J, leaving 11 bases between. The CDR3 DNA reads as TGTGCCAGCAGTCCCCCTGAGCGCACTGAAGCTTTCTTT. It yields the protein CASSPPERTEAFF.